The 2 T cell receptor beta chains presented below share a single source sample, sequenced in a study of blood T cell repertoires in COVID-19. Some clones are missing from TCRdb's copy, which holds only in-frame ones; the method was immunoSEQ multiplex PCR. This table holds roughly 200,000 clones, around nine tenths found once. The sequencing input was peripheral blood. All receptors derive from a man in his forties with acute or convalescent COVID-19.

This sequence joins TRBV5-4 and TRBJ2-1; D might be TRBD1 (5 bases). Between the trimmed V and J ends, which lost 0 bases and 11 bases, there was a span of 18 bases. This CDR3 spans 15 amino acids. CDR1 and CDR2 from the germline V gene are SGHNT and YYREEE (reference sequence). Here the CDR3 DNA reads TGTGCCAGCAGCTTGGAGGACCCAGGGTTGAATCAGCAGTTCTTC. This encodes CASSLEDPGLNQQFF.

The CDR3 bases are TGTGCCAGCAGCCCGCCGGGACTAGGCCTCACAGATACGCAGTATTTT. Amino acids: CASSPPGLGLTDTQYF. This sequence joins TRBV3-1 (or the pseudogene TRBV3-2) and TRBJ2-3; 8 nucleotides align to TRBD2. CDR1 and CDR2 (germline): LGHDT, YNNKEL (reference sequence). V shed 4 bases, J shed 2 bases, and the junction held 8 bases outside the gene matches. The CDR3 has 16 residues.